These 8 T cell receptor beta chains were sequenced from one sample in a study of T cells in women clearing cervical HPV infection. Assay used: immunoSEQ multiplex PCR; TCRdb lists only in-frame clones, some missing. The listing contains some 46,000 clones. Sequenced material: blood buffy coat. These receptors were taken from a woman between 18 and 69 years old with a cervical HPV16 infection that either progressed to CIN3+ or cleared (not recorded which).

Of note for this clone: Read coverage stops 3 residues before the CDR3 terminus; the germline J gene supplies the remainder. The chain joins TRBV30 to TRBJ1-5, with D uncertain. This CDR3 region has 13 residues. CDR1 and CDR2 from the germline V gene are GTSNPN and SVGIG (reference sequence). Trimming took 4 bases from V and 3 from J, leaving 10 bases between them. The CDR3 region is CAWNAGPNQPQHF. Partial CDR3 DNA: TGTGCCTGGAATGCAGGTCCCAATCAGCCC.

In the case of this clone: Read coverage stops 3 residues before the CDR3 terminus; the germline J gene supplies the remainder. J is TRBJ2-5 and V is TRBV19; D not certain. Germline CDR1 and CDR2: LNHDA and SQIVND (reference sequence). V lost 3 bases and J 1 base, leaving 6 bases between the germline ends. CDR3 length: 13 residues. The part of the CDR3 DNA that was read is TGTGCCAGTAGTATCCCTTCCCAAGAGACC. As protein: CASSIPSQET. The CDR3 in full is CASSIPSQETQYF.

Concerning this clone: The read falls 3 residues short of the CDR3 end, and the missing part is taken from the germline J gene. The rearrangement uses TRBV7-2 and TRBJ2-5; a weak D match, TRBD2 (5 bases). The CDR3 is 14 amino acids. Germline V gene sequence: CDR1 SGHTA, CDR2 FQGNSA. Deletions cut 2 bases from V and 5 bases from J, with 12 bases between. Partial CDR3 DNA: TGTGCCAGCAGCTTAATGCGGGCGCACGAGACC. This sequence encodes CASSLMRAHET. The entire CDR3 protein is CASSLMRAHETQYF.

Comments on this clone: The CDR3 end is not reached by the read, which stops 3 residues before it; the germline J gene fills it in. The chain couples TRBV20-1 to TRBJ2-7; 7 nucleotides line up with TRBD2. Germline V gives CDR1 DFQATT, CDR2 SNEGSKA (reference sequence). This CDR3 spans 15 amino acids. V shed 2 bases, J shed 5 bases, and the junction held 12 bases outside the gene matches. CDR3 sequence reads: CSARPPRLAAHEQYF. The sequenced part of the CDR3 DNA is TGCAGTGCTAGACCGCCCCGACTAGCCGCACACGAG.

CDR3 DNA, as far as it was read: TGTGCCAGCAGCTTAGTAGGGTCAGGGGGAGAGACG. It yields the protein CASSLVGSGGET. The CDR3, in full, reads CASSLVGSGGETQYF. V gene TRBV7-9 combines with J gene TRBJ2-3; 7 nucleotides align to TRBD1. The CDR3 extends 3 residues past the end of the read, so its final part is completed from the germline J gene. CDR1 is SEHNR and CDR2 is FQNEAQ in the germline V gene (reference sequence). This CDR3 has 15 residues.

A remark on this clone: The read terminates 3 residues before the CDR3 end, so the remaining end is supplied by the germline J gene. This sequence joins TRBV19 and TRBJ2-3; TRBD2 is a possible D gene (5 bases). Trimming cost V 6 bases and J 1 base, with 11 bases left between them. The CDR3 loop spans 14 amino acids. Germline loops: CDR1 LNHDA, CDR2 SQIVND (reference sequence). The DNA read from the CDR3 is TGTGCCAGTAGAGAGGGTTCGGGCACAGATACG. Amino acids: CASREGSGTDT. The entire CDR3 protein is CASREGSGTDTQYF.

In regard to this clone: The sequenced fragment ends 3 residues before the CDR3 boundary, so the rest is inferred from the germline J gene. The chain has TRBV18 and TRBJ2-7; maybe TRBD1 (6 bases). Germline CDR1 and CDR2: KGHSH and LQKENI. The CDR3 has 15 residues. Trimming left V 5 bases short and J 4 bases short, with 18 bases between. The sequenced part of the CDR3 DNA is TGTGCCAGCTCATTGACAGGTGGGCGGTTATACGAG. It translates to CASSLTGGRLYE. The CDR3, in full, reads CASSLTGGRLYEQYF.

On this clone itself: Coverage ceases 3 residues before the CDR3 finishes, and the germline J gene fills in the end. The rearrangement uses TRBV13 and TRBJ2-5, with 8 positions matching TRBD2. Losses at the gene ends were 4 bases for V and 2 bases for J; bases not matched to a gene: 6. The CDR3 has 15 amino acids. Germline values: CDR1 PRHDT, CDR2 FYEKMQ (reference sequence). CDR3: CASSYRTSWQETQYF. The DNA read from the CDR3 is TGTGCCAGCAGCTACCGGACTAGCTGGCAAGAGACC.